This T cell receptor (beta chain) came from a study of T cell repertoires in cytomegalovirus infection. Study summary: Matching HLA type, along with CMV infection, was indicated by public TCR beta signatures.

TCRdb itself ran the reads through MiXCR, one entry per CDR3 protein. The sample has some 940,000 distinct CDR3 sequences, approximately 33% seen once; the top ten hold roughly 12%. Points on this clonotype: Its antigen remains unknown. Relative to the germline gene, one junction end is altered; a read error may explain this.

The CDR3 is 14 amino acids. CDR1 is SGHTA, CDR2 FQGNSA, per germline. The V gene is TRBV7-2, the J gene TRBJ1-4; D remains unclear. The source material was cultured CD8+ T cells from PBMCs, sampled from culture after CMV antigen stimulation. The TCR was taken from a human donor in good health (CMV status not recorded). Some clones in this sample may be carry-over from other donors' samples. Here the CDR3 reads CASSPHTTNEKPFF. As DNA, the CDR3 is TGTGCCAGCAGCCCCCATACAACTAATGAAAAACCGTTTTTT.